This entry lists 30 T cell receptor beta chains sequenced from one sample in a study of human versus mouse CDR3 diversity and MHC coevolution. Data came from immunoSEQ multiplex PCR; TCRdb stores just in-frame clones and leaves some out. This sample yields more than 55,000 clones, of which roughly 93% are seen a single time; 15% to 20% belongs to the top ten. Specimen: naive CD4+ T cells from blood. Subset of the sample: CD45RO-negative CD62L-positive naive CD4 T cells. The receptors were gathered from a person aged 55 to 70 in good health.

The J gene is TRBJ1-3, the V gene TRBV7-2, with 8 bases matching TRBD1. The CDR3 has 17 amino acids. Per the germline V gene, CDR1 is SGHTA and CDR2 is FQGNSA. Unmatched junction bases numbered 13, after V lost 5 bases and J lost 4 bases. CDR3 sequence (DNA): TGTGCCAGCAGCCCCCAGGGGGCAGGCCGACTGGGAAACACCATATATTTT. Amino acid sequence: CASSPQGAGRLGNTIYF.

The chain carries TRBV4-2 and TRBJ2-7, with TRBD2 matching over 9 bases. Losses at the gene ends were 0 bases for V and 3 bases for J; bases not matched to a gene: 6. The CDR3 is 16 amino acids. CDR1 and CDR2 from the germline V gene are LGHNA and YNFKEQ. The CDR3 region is CASSQDYQREDYEQYF. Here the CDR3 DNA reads TGTGCCAGCAGCCAAGATTACCAGCGGGAGGACTACGAGCAGTACTTC.

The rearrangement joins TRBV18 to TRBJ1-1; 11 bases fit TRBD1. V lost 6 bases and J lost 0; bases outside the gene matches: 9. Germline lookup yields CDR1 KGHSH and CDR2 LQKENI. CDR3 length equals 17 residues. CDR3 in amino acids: CASSHGQGAAVNTEAFF. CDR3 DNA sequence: TGTGCCAGCTCCCACGGACAGGGGGCAGCGGTGAACACTGAAGCTTTCTTT.

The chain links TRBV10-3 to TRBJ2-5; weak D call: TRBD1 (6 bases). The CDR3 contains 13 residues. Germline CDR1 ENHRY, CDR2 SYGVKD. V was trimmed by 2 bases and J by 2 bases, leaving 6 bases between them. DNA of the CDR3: TGTGCCATCAGTGAGAGGGGGCAAGAGACCCAGTACTTC. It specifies CAISERGQETQYF.

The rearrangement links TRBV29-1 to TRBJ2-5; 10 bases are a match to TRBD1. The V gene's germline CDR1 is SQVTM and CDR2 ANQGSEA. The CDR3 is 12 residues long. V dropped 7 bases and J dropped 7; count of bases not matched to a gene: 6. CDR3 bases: TGCAGCGCCGGGACAGGGGAGAGGACCCAGTACTTC. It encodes CSAGTGERTQYF.

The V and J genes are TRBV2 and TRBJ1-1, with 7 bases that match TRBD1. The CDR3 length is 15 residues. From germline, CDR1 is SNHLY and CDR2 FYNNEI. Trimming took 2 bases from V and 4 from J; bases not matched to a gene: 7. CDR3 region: CASSESYRGSTEAFF. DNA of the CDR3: TGTGCCAGCAGTGAATCGTACAGGGGATCCACTGAAGCTTTCTTT.

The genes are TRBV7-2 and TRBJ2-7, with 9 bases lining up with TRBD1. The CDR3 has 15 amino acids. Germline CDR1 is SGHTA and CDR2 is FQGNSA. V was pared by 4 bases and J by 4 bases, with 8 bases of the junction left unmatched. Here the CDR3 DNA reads TGTGCCAGCAGCTACCCGGGACAGGGTTTATACGAGCAGTACTTC. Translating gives CASSYPGQGLYEQYF. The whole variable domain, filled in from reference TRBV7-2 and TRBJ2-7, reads GAGVSQSPSNKVTEKGKDVELRCDPISGHTALYWYRQSLGQGLEFLIYFQGNSAPDKSGLPSDRFSAERTGGSVSTLTIQRTQQEDSAVYLCASSYPGQGLYEQYFGPGTRLTVT.

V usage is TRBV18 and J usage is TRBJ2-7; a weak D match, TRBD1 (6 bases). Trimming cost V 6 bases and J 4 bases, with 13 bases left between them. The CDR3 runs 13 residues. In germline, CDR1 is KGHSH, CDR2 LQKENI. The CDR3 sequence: CASSQGQNYEQYF. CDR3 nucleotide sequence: TGTGCCAGCTCCCAAGGACAGAATTACGAGCAGTACTTC.

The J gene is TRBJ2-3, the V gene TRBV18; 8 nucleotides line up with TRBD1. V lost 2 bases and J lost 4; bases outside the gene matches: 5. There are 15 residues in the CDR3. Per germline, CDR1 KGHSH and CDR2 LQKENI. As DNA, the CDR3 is TGTGCCAGCTCACCATCCGGACAGGGCGCAGATACGCAGTATTTT. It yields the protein CASSPSGQGADTQYF.

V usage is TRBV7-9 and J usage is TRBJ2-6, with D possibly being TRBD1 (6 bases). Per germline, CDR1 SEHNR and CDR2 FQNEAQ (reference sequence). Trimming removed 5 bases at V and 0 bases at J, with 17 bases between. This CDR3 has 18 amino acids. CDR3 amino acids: CASSPHPTGISGANVLTF. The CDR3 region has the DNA TGTGCCAGCAGCCCACACCCTACAGGGATCTCTGGGGCCAACGTCCTGACTTTC.

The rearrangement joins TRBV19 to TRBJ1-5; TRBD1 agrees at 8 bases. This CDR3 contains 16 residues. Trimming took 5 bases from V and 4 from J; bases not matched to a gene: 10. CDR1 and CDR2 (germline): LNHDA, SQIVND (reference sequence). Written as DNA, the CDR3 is TGTGCCAGTAGTGCAGGACAGGGAACGTGGAATCAGCCCCAGCATTTT. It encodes CASSAGQGTWNQPQHF.

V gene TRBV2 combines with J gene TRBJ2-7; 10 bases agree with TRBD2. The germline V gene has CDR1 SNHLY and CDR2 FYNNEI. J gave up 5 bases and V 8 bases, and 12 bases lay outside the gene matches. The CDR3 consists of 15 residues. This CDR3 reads CASLLGEREGHEQYF. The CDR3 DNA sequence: TGTGCCAGCCTACTCGGGGAGCGGGAGGGCCACGAGCAGTACTTC.

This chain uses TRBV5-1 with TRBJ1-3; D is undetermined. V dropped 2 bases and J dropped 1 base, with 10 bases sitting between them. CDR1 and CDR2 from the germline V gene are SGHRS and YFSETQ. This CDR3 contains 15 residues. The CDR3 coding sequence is TGCGCCAGCAGCTTCACAGCTTCATCTGGAAACACCATATATTTT. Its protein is CASSFTASSGNTIYF.

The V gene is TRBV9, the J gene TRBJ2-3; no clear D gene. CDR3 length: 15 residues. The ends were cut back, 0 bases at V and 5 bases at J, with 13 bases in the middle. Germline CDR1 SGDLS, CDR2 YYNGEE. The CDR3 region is CASSVGPSPQDTQYF. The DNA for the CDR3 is TGTGCCAGCAGCGTAGGGCCCTCTCCCCAAGATACGCAGTATTTT.

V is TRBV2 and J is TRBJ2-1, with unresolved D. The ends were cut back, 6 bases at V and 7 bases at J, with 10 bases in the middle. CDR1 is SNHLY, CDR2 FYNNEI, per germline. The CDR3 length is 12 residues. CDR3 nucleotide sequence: TGTGCCAGCAGGGTGACACGGAATGAGCAGTTCTTC. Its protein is CASRVTRNEQFF.

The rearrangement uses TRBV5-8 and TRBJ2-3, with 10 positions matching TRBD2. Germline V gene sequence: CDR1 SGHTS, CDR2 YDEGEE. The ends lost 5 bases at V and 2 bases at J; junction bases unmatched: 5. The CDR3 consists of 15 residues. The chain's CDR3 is CASSLGTSDTDTQYF. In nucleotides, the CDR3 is TGTGCCAGCAGTCTTGGGACTAGCGACACAGATACGCAGTATTTT.

CDR3 loop: CASRLSSTDTQYF. The DNA for the CDR3 is TGTGCCAGCAGACTTAGCTCCACAGATACGCAGTATTTT. The J gene is TRBJ2-3, the V gene TRBV6-5, with D uncertain. V was clipped by 6 bases and J by 2 bases, with 9 bases between them. There are 13 residues in the CDR3. Germline CDR1 is MNHEY and CDR2 is SVGAGI.

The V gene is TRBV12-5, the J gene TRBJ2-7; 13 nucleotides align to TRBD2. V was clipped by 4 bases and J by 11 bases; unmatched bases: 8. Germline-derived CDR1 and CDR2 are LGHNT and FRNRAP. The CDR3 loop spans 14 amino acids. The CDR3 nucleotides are TGTGCTAGTGGTTCCCGGACTAGCGGGAGCCTCAAGTACTTC. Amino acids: CASGSRTSGSLKYF.

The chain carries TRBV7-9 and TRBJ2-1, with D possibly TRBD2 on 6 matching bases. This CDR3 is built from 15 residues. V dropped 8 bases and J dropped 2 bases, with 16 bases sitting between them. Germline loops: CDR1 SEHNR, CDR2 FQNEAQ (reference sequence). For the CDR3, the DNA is TGTGCCAGCGCGTGGGAGCGGGCTACCTACAATGAGCAGTTCTTC. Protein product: CASAWERATYNEQFF.

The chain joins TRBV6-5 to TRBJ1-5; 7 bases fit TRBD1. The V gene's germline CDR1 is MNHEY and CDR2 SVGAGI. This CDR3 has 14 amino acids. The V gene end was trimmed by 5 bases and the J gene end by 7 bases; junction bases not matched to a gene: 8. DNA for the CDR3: TGTGCCAGCAGTGCCTCAGGGGGTGGGCAGCCCCAGCATTTT. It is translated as CASSASGGGQPQHF.

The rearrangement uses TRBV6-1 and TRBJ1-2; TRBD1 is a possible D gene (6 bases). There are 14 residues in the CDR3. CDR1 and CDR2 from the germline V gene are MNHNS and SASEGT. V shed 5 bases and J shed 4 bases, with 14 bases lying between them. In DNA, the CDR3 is TGTGCCAGCAGTCCATATCTGGACAGCTATGGCTACACCTTC. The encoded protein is CASSPYLDSYGYTF.

CDR3 residues: CASTPWEGQETQYF. The CDR3 region has the DNA TGTGCCAGCACCCCTTGGGAGGGGCAAGAGACCCAGTACTTC. The chain joins TRBV11-2 to TRBJ2-5; 7 bases line up with TRBD2. CDR1 is SGHAT and CDR2 is FQNNGV in the germline V gene. V lost 7 bases to trimming and J lost 2 bases; unmatched junction nucleotides: 7. CDR3 size: 14 residues.

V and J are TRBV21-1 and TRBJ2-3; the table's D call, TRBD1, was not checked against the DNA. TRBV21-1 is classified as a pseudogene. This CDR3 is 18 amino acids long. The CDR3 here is CASSKGAKDRGLTDTQYF. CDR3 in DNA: TGTGCCAGCAGCAAAGGGGCGAAGGACAGGGGGCTGACAGATACGCAGTATTTT.

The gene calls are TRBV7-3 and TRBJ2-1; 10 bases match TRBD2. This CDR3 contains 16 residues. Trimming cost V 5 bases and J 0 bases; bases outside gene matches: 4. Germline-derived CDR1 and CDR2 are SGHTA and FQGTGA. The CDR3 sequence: CASSPASGSSYNEQFF. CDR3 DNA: TGTGCCAGCAGCCCTGCTAGCGGGAGCTCCTACAATGAGCAGTTCTTC. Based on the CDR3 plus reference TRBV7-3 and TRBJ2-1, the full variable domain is GAGVSQTPSNKVTEKGKYVELRCDPISGHTALYWYRQSLGQGPEFLIYFQGTGAADDSGLPNDRFFAVRPEGSVSTLKIQRTERGDSAVYLCASSPASGSSYNEQFFGPGTRLTVL.

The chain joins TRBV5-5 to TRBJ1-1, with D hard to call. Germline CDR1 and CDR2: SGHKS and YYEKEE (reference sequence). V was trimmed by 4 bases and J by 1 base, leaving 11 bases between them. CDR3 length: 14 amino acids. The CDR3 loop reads CASSLVGSNTEAFF. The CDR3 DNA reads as TGTGCCAGCAGCCTGGTGGGCTCGAACACTGAAGCTTTCTTT.

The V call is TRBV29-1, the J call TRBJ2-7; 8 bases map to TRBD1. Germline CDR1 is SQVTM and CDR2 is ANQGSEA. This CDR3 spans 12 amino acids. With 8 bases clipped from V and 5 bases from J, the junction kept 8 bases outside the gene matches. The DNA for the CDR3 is TGCAGCACGCAAAAACAGGGGGACGAGCAGTACTTC. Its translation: CSTQKQGDEQYF.

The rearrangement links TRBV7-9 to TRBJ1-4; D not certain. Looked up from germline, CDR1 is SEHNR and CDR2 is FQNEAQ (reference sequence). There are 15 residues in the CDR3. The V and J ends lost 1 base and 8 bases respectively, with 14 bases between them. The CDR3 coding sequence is TGTGCCAGCAGCTTAGATCGACTGACGGAAGAAAAACTGTTTTTT. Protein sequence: CASSLDRLTEEKLFF.

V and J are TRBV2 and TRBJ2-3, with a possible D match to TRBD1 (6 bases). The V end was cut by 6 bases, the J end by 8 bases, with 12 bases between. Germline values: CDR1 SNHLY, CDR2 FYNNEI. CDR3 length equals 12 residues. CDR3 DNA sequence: TGTGCCAGCAGGACTGACAGGTTTACGCAGTATTTT. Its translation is CASRTDRFTQYF.

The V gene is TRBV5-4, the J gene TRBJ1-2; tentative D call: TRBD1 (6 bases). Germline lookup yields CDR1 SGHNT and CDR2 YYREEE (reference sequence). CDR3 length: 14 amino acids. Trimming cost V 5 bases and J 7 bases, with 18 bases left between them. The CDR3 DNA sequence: TGTGCCAGCAGGGACAACGGCAGGGGCGTTGGCTACACCTTC. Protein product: CASRDNGRGVGYTF.

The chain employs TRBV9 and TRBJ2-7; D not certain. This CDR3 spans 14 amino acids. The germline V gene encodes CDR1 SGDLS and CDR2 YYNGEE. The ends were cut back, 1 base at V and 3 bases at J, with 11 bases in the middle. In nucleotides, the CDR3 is TGTGCCAGCAGCGTAAGTGCGATAAACTACGAGCAGTACTTC. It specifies CASSVSAINYEQYF.